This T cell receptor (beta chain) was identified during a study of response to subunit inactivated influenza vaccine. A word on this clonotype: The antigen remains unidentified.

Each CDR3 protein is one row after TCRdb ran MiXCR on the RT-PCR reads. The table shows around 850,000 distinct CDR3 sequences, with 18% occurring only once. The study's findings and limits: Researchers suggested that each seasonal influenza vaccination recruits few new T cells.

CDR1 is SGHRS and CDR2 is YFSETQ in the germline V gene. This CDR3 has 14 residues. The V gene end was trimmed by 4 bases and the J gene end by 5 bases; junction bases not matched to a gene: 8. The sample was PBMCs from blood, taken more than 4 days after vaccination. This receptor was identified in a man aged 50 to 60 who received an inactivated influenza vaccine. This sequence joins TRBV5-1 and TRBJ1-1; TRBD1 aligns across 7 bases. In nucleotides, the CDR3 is TGCGCCAGCAGCACAACAGGGGATGGTACTGAAGCTTTCTTT. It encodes CASSTTGDGTEAFF.